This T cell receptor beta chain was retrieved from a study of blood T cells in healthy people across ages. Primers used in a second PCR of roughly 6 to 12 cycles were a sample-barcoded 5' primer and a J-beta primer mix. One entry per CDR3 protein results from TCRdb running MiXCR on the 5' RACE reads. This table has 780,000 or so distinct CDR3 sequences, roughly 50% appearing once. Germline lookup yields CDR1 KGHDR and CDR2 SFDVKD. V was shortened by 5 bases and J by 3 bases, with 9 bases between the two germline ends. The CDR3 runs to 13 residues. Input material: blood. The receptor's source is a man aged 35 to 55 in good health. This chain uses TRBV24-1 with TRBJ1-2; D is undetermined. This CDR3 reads CATSAGSDYGYTF. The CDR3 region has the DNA TGTGCCACCAGTGCGGGGTCTGACTATGGCTACACCTTC.